Below, one TCR beta chain is given with its context. Its antigen is currently unknown. Profiling relied on immunoSEQ multiplex PCR, and the TCRdb table lists in-frame clones only, not all of them. The repertoire holds approximately 3,000 clones, roughly 76% seen once, with about half in the top ten. This sample was taken from a study of lymphopenia after photon versus proton radiotherapy. Germline trimming cut 1 base from V and 2 bases from J; bases unmatched to any gene: 7. Germline CDR1 SGHAT, CDR2 FQNNGV. This CDR3 is 16 amino acids long. The study, taken as a whole, reports: After the lymphocyte nadir, photon-treated repertoires showed oligoclonal expansion, especially of CD8+ Temra cells. Under photons, naive T cells and diversity fell while effector/memory populations rose. Better survival with proton therapy was suggested as possible, not demonstrated.

Sequenced material: peripheral blood, taken from a patient treated with proton-based radiotherapy. The chain is built from TRBV11-2 and TRBJ2-5, with 7 bases identical to TRBD1. This TCR came from a man at least 80 years old with esophageal cancer. DNA of the CDR3: TGTGCCAGCAGCTTAGGGGGTCCCAGGGGGCAAGAGACCCAGTACTTC. This codes for CASSLGGPRGQETQYF.